This TCR beta chain is from a study of regulatory T cells in long-lasting Graves disease. Study-wide background: Over 5 years of antithyroid drugs plus positive TSH receptor antibodies defined persistent Graves' disease.

Notes on the study in general: Only peripheral blood was studied, not thyroid tissue. The persistent group shared roughly 2,700 public clonotypes, more than the 950 to 1,000 shared by new patients.

Researchers made TCR beta libraries by using iRepertoire HTBI primers and running Arm-PCR on CDR3 regions. TCRdb reanalysed the multiplex PCR reads using MiXCR and keeps one entry per CDR3 protein. The top ten clones hold roughly 20% of a sample with roughly 400,000 distinct CDR3 sequences, less than 25% of them seen once. Time point noted: persistent/refractory GD, antithyroid drugs over 5 years with positive TRAb. RNA from PBMCs was the source of the TCR library. In each case, Graves' disease was diagnosed per American Thyroid Association guidelines. This clonotype came up a few times. Its antigen is undetermined. The J segment lost 0 bases and the V segment lost 6 bases, leaving 14 bases of the junction unmatched. Germline lookup yields CDR1 MNHEY and CDR2 SVGEGT. The CDR3 extends over 18 amino acids.

The receptor was derived from a female donor with Graves disease. The material sequenced was peripheral blood mononuclear cells (PBMCs), taken when the disease was refractory, from a patient treated with antithyroid drugs. V and J are TRBV6-2 or TRBV6-3 and TRBJ1-5; 7 bases are shared with TRBD1. The CDR3 DNA reads TGTGCCAGCAGCCATCCTTCACAGGGGAGGGGTAGCAATCAGCCCCAGCATTTT. Translating gives CASSHPSQGRGSNQPQHF.